The text below deals with one T cell receptor beta chain. This clone was counted at least ten times. Its antigen has not been determined. Qualities for individual bases were not recorded, and no much larger clone is one base off. The data belong to a study of cytomegalovirus exposure and HLA in healthy donors listed by TCRdb under 2017. Background for the entire study: An earlier analysis of some 600 of the donors reported 276 Gb of sequence data and around 110 million unique TCR beta sequences obtained from roughly 170 million T cells. Typing coverage varied by locus: roughly 620-640 donors for A, B, C, DRB1 and DQB1; around 560 for DQA1; nearly 610 for DPA1; roughly 450 for DPB1. To predict cytomegalovirus infection status, the study combined high-throughput TCR immunosequencing, statistical association of individual TCRs with disease status, and machine learning. A later genetic analysis used genome-wide SNP genotypes for about 60% of the roughly 670 donors, treating that subset as a discovery cohort. Of the 350 to 450 genotyped donors, less than 90% were placed in the genetic ancestry cluster associated with self-reported Caucasian donors. Donor age, sex, ethnicity and CMV serostatus were compiled together with the repertoire data. The study aimed to test whether cataloging public T cell receptors could reveal signatures of past pathogen exposure. A later analysis re-analyzed previously published TCR beta repertoires from several hundred donors and added high-resolution HLA genotyping to study TCR occurrence patterns. Five DR-DQ haplotypes were handled as single units for association and clustering, since linkage in the cohort was strong. Approximately 310 gigabases of sequencing data and approximately 85 million unique TCR sequences were included in an early release covering about 620 HLA-typed donors. HLA typing covered class I and class II loci at four-digit resolution. The T cell repertoires of about 700 subjects were profiled by immunosequencing and related to cytomegalovirus serostatus. The later analysis used no new phenotypic data to find candidate immune exposures, relying instead on TCR beta sequences and their occurrence across donors. A separate validation cohort of some 130 different subjects was used in addition to the 666-subject first cohort. Every repertoire in the discovery cohort had been generated on one and the same sequencing platform. On average, around 200,000 unique TCR beta nucleotide sequences were sequenced per donor among 398 genotyped donors of the cohort, with about 17% of those sequences being non-productive. An earlier analysis of approximately 580 of the donors used high-throughput TCR beta sequencing to judge whether each TCR beta V gene segment behaved as functional or pseudogenic.

The method was the immunoSEQ multiplex PCR assay. For the multiplex PCR, a mixture combining 60 forward primers for TCR Vbeta segments and 13 reverse primers for TCR Jbeta segments was used. Amplification of the CDR3 region of rearranged TCR beta genes was performed with a multiplex PCR assay on genomic DNA. The Illumina HiSeq System was used to sequence the amplified TCR beta libraries as 87-base-pair reads. The paper's processing steps were these. Across the 670 or so repertoires, a later analysis counted 80 million or so unique TCR beta chains, roughly 11 million of which were shared by at least two donors. A nearest-neighbor algorithm error-corrected the raw reads and collapsed the reads into unique sequences, merging closely related sequences to remove PCR and sequencing errors. CDR3 sequences were aligned to IMGT reference sequences to assign V, D and J gene segments. For a sequence to be retained, at least a six-nucleotide match to both a V gene segment and a J gene segment was required. Rearrangements were called productive when the CDR3 lacked stop codons and stayed in frame with V and J; all others were non-productive. CDR3 was defined according to IMGT convention as the region running from the second conserved V-encoded cysteine to the conserved J-encoded phenylalanine. In an earlier analysis of around 570 of the donors, sequences lacking an unambiguous match to a single V gene segment were excluded. In an earlier analysis of several hundred of the donors, V segments were called functional above 56.7% productive rearrangements and were called segregating when the between-donor standard deviation exceeded 5%. A statistical classification framework was built to diagnose cytomegalovirus status from the catalog of TCR beta chain sequences. A later analysis assigned V and J genes by comparing TCR nucleotide sequences with IMGT/GENE-DB human TR gene sequences. Using the TCRdist pipeline, a later analysis assigned CDR3 sequences along with most-parsimonious VDJ recombination scenarios. In a later analysis, each TCR beta chain was defined by its CDR3 amino acid sequence together with its V-gene family, and reads lacking a unique V-gene family were excluded. As a way to deal with suspected cross-contamination and a sequencing artifact, a later analysis dropped over 550 nucleotide sequences that were highly shared and had low generation probability. For each public chain, a later analysis derived a clonal expansion index from normalized ranks of inferred template counts within each repertoire. In a later analysis, generation probabilities were computed with a VDJ recombination model fitted to out-of-frame rearrangements, and the resulting probabilities were checked against IGoR. In a later analysis, hypergeometric tests were used to score TCR-TCR, TCR-HLA and TCR-CMV co-occurrence, with a repertoire-size bias correction applied to TCR pairs. False discovery rates were estimated in a later analysis by permuting HLA or CMV assignments 20 times. A later analysis grouped co-occurring TCRs with DBSCAN, adding TCRdist sequence similarity when clustering within HLA-allele-positive subsets. Co-occurrence clustering excluded repertoires with fewer than 30,000 or more than 120,000 public chains, plus five with anomalous nucleotide sharing. TCRdb carries this immuneACCESS record with in-frame sequences only. Its versions omit some clonotypes, under half of them owing to an unresolved V gene in the studies checked, with the rest unexplained. That table supplies the V and J calls and clone size; D and trimming were determined from the DNA. The sample table holds fewer than 150,000 clones, of which around 77% were seen once. Around 1.2% of the sample is taken by the ten largest.

In total, 630 or so healthy bone marrow donors made up the cohort. Cohort members were all nominally healthy when sampled, although unrecorded immune exposures were likely present. The donor tested CMV seronegative, placing the donor among the 352 seronegative members of the cohort. A peripheral blood sample was provided by each donor, and peripheral blood mononuclear cells were used for TCR beta sequencing. The Qiagen DNeasy Blood Extraction Kit was used to extract genomic DNA from the blood cell samples. Study-wide findings and limitations: Most TCR sequences were seen in very few donors, while some public TCRs were found in many individuals. The cohort was sequenced for TCR beta chains only, and without alpha or paired-chain data the features that could be detected were limited. A later analysis reported that several top co-occurrence clusters appeared linked to parvovirus B19, influenza, CMV and Epstein-Barr virus. A group of highly shared sequence variants was considered likely to be a technical artifact of the sequencing pipeline. Strong co-occurrence of HLA alleles, especially DR and DQ, made assigning TCR associations to individual alleles difficult. Correlated functional status among segregating V segments might be attributable to linkage disequilibrium, but an unknown experimental factor could not be ruled out. The presence/absence analyses assumed that sequencing depth was roughly uniform across donors, and that assumption may not be true. A further reported finding was that TCR beta sequences accurately predicted the HLA-A and HLA-B alleles for most subjects in the first cohort. According to a later analysis, most CMV-associated TCR beta chains appeared to be HLA-restricted, and the HLA associations seemed to be driven largely by CMV exposure. A later analysis found that TCR association rates varied across HLA loci, with DRB1 alleles showing the most associated TCRs and HLA-C alleles the fewest. In a later analysis, 15,000 to 20,000 TCR beta sequences were associated with specific HLA alleles at a false discovery rate of 0.05. It was suggested by the authors that the approach could potentially be generalized to other disease states and immunological phenotypes. Because counts were too low, some 17 rarely observed V segments, including chromosome 9 orphons, were left out of the earlier analysis of several hundred of the donors. The classifier was reported to diagnose cytomegalovirus status with high specificity and sensitivity in both the original cohort and the validation cohort. Some IMGT-functional V segments, including TRBV6-2 and TRBV6-3, could not be distinguished by the 87-base-pair reads and were therefore excluded. The study gave a list of under 200 TCR beta chains associated with cytomegalovirus. Compared with equally common non-associated chains, HLA-associated TCR beta chains in a later analysis were more clonally expanded and had lower generation probabilities. Immune exposure information for the cohort was limited to CMV serostatus. Three of the identified cytomegalovirus-associated TCR beta chains were confirmed in vitro to be specific for cytomegalovirus antigens. An association between a missense DCLRE1C variant and V-gene and J-gene trimming of TCR beta chains was found in a later genetic analysis and replicated in an independent cohort. Because HLA typing was unavailable for some donors at each locus, only the typed subset was used in association tests. Compared with the approximately 700-donor mean, donors in an Asian-associated ancestry cluster had fewer N-insertions in productive TCRs, according to a later genetic analysis. In an earlier analysis of 450 to 750 of the donors, most TCR beta V segments appeared in productive rearrangements about 90% or about 30% of the time, broadly matching IMGT annotations.

From its cysteine to its phenylalanine, the CDR3 spans 14 amino acids. Solely the CDR3 DNA is kept, with 42 bases framed from the first base. Relative to germline, V is 4 bases shorter and J is 8 bases shorter, with 14 bases between their ends. Via the germline V gene, CDR1 is SGHAT and CDR2 FQNNGV. The chain links TRBV11-2 with TRBJ2-2, with a tentative D gene TRBD1 over 6 matching bases. The TCR sequence derives from a man between 45 and 60 years old in good health and CMV-seronegative. The specimen sequenced was PBMCs. The CDR3 region: CASSSYRASGELFF. Here is the DNA: TGTGCCAGCAGCTCCTACAGGGCCTCTGGGGAGCTGTTTTTT. Joined to the reference TRBV11-2 and TRBJ2-2 proteins, this CDR3 gives the full variable domain: EAGVAQSPRYKIIEKRQSVAFWCNPISGHATLYWYQQILGQGPKLLIQFQNNGVVDDSQLPKDRFSAERLKGVDSTLKIQPAKLEDSAVYLCASSSYRASGELFFGEGSRLTVL.